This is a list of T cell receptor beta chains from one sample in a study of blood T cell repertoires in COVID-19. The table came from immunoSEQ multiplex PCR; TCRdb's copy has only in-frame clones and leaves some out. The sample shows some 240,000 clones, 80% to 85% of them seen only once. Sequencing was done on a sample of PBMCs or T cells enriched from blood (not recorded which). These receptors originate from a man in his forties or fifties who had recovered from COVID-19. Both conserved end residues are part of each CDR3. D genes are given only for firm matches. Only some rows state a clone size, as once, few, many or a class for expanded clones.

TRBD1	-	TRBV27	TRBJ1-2	CASSLWTGKGYTF	TGTGCCAGCAGTTTATGGACAGGGAAAGGCTACACCTTC
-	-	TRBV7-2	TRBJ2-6	CASSLGRWSAGANVLTF	TGTGCCAGCAGCTTAGGTCGTTGGAGTGCTGGGGCCAACGTCCTGACTTTC
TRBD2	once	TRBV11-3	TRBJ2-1	CASSLLAGGHYNEQFF	TGTGCCAGCAGCTTACTAGCGGGAGGGCATTACAATGAGCAGTTCTTC
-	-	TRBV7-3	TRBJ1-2	CASSLIPGDGYTF	TGTGCCAGCAGCTTAATTCCGGGGGATGGCTACACCTTC
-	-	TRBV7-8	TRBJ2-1	CASSYTGSSYNEQFF	TGTGCCAGCAGCTATACAGGGAGCTCCTACAATGAGCAGTTCTTC
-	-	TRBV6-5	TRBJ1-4	CASLQGRYEKLFF	TGTGCCAGCCTACAGGGAAGGTATGAAAAACTGTTTTTT
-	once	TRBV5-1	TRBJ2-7	CASSLGAPTYEQYF	TGCGCCAGCAGCTTAGGGGCCCCAACCTACGAGCAGTACTTC
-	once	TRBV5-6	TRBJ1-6	CASSFWRVSYNSPLHF	TGTGCCAGCAGCTTCTGGAGAGTCTCCTATAATTCACCCCTCCACTTT
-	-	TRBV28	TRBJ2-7	CASSGAGGHEQYF	TGTGCCAGCAGTGGGGCAGGCGGACACGAGCAGTACTTC
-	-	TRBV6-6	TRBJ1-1	CASSYPGGRSEAFF	TGTGCCAGCAGTTACCCCGGGGGGCGATCTGAAGCTTTCTTT
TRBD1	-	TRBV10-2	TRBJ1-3	CASRTGEERKSGNTIYF	TGCGCCAGCCGCACAGGGGAAGAGAGAAAATCTGGAAACACCATATATTTT
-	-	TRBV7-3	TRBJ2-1	CASSLRTLRGPYNEQFF	TGTGCCAGCAGCTTAAGAACCCTCAGGGGCCCCTACAATGAGCAGTTCTTC
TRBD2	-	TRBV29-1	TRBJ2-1	CSVAGTSEYNEQFF	TGCAGCGTCGCCGGGACTAGCGAGTACAATGAGCAGTTCTTC
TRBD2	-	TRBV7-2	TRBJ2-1	CASRGRREGYNEQFF	TGTGCCAGCAGAGGCCGGCGGGAGGGTTACAATGAGCAGTTCTTC
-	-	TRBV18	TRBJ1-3	CASSPGRTFANSGNTIYF	TGTGCCAGCTCACCGGGGAGGACCTTCGCAAACTCTGGAAACACCATATATTTT
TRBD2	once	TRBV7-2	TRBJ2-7	CASSSGLAMQQYF	TGTGCCAGCAGCTCGGGACTAGCAATGCAGCAGTACTTC
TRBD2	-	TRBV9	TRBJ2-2	CASSVASGRQGNTGELFF	TGTGCCAGCAGCGTAGCCAGCGGGAGGCAGGGTAACACCGGGGAGCTGTTTTTT
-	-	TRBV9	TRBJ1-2	CASSRQGGADGYTF	TGTGCCAGCAGCCGCCAAGGGGGGGCGGATGGCTACACCTTC
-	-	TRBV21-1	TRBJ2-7	CASSARGQGKYEQYF	TGTGCCAGCAGCGCCCGGGGACAGGGAAAATACGAGCAGTACTTC
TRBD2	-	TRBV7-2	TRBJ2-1	CASGLAGADEQFF	TGTGCCAGTGGACTAGCGGGAGCCGATGAGCAGTTCTTC
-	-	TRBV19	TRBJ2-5	CASSREETETQYF	TGTGCCAGTAGTAGAGAAGAGACTGAGACCCAGTACTTC
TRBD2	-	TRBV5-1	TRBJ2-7	CASSFGSGLSYEQYF	TGCGCCAGCAGCTTTGGTAGCGGGTTGTCCTACGAGCAGTACTTC
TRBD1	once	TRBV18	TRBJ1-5	CASSLQGQGSNQPQHF	TGTGCCAGCTCACTTCAGGGACAGGGCAGCAATCAGCCCCAGCATTTT
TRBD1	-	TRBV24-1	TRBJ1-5	CATSDSQGGNQPQHF	TGTGCCACCAGTGATTCACAGGGGGGCAATCAGCCCCAGCATTTT
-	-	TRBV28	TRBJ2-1	CASSLIDEQFF	TGTGCCAGCAGTTTAATAGATGAGCAGTTCTTC
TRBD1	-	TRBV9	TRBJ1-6	CASSTRTGGGSPLHF	TGTGCCAGCAGCACGCGGACAGGGGGAGGCTCACCCCTCCACTTT